The next 17 T cell receptor beta chains were all read from a single sample in a study of blood T cell repertoires in COVID-19. The assay was immunoSEQ multiplex PCR, and TCRdb's table has in-frame clones only and misses some. The sample contains approximately 76,000 clones, roughly nine tenths of which appear only once. Sequenced sample: peripheral blood. These TCRs come from a man younger than 45 with acute or convalescent COVID-19.

This clone has a handful of counts. The J gene is TRBJ2-1, the V gene TRBV4-3; TRBD2 agrees at 8 bases. This CDR3 is built from 16 residues. The junction had 5 bases not matched to a gene; V was cut back by 4 bases and J by 0 bases. In germline, CDR1 is LGHNA, CDR2 YSLEER. CDR3: CASSLTGGSSYNEQFF. The DNA of the CDR3 is TGCGCCAGCAGCCTGACGGGAGGGAGCTCCTACAATGAGCAGTTCTTC.

V usage is TRBV5-6 and J usage is TRBJ1-5, with D possibly matching TRBD1 (5 bases). The germline V and J ends were trimmed by 4 bases and 5 bases, with 7 bases remaining between them. Germline CDR1 is SGHDT and CDR2 is YYEEEE. The length of the CDR3 is 12 residues. The CDR3 DNA reads TGTGCCAGCAGCCAAGGGGATCAGCCCCAGCATTTT. It is translated as CASSQGDQPQHF.

DNA of the CDR3: TGTGCCAGCTCACCCCAGGGGGCCTACGAGCAGTACTTC. Translating it yields CASSPQGAYEQYF. The genes are TRBV18 and TRBJ2-7; 7 nucleotides agree with TRBD1. The CDR3 has 13 amino acids. V lost 3 bases to trimming and J lost 2 bases; unmatched junction nucleotides: 1. Germline-derived CDR1 and CDR2 are KGHSH and LQKENI.

The DNA for the CDR3 is TGTGCCAGCAGTCTCCGCCCGGGGGGGAACAATGAGCAGTTCTTC. This translates into CASSLRPGGNNEQFF. The chain uses TRBV6-5 and TRBJ2-1; TRBD2 matches at 8 bases. The CDR3 has 15 residues. J was trimmed by 5 bases and V by 5 bases; bases with no gene match: 8. Germline V gene sequence: CDR1 MNHEY, CDR2 SVGAGI.

V gene TRBV19 combines with J gene TRBJ1-2, with 7 bases lining up with TRBD1. J lost 8 bases, V lost 9 bases, and 18 bases had no gene match. CDR3 length: 15 residues. Germline CDR1 and CDR2: LNHDA and SQIVND (reference sequence). The DNA for the CDR3 is TGTGCCAGCGTTGGGACAGCTTTATCCCGAGTGGGCTACACCTTC. Translation: CASVGTALSRVGYTF. The whole variable domain, remainder taken from reference TRBV19 and TRBJ1-2, is DGGITQSPKYLFRKEGQNVTLSCEQNLNHDAMYWYRQDPGQGLRLIYYSQIVNDFQKGDIAEGYSVSREKKESFPLTVTSAQKNPTAFYLCASVGTALSRVGYTFGSGTRLTVV.

This clone was counted once. J is TRBJ1-2 and V is TRBV19; no reliable D call. Germline values: CDR1 LNHDA, CDR2 SQIVND (reference sequence). Trimming left V 8 bases short and J 2 bases short, with 9 bases between. This CDR3 contains 12 residues. The CDR3, as DNA: TGTGCCAGTCTCGAGGGAAACTATGGCTACACCTTC. It specifies CASLEGNYGYTF.

The CDR3, as DNA: TGTGCCAGCAGCTTAGAAGGGGGTGTCGTCGGGGAGCAGTACTTC. It translates to CASSLEGGVVGEQYF. This chain connects TRBV5-4 to TRBJ2-7; TRBD1 might be the D (6 bases). Trimming stripped 2 bases from V and 7 bases from J, with 19 bases between. The CDR3 runs to 15 residues. Germline assignment: CDR1 SGHNT and CDR2 YYREEE (reference sequence).

This clone was counted once. The chain couples TRBV30 to TRBJ2-5; TRBD1 agrees at 11 bases. In germline, CDR1 is GTSNPN, CDR2 SVGIG (reference sequence). Germline trimming cut 5 bases from V and 4 bases from J; bases unmatched to any gene: 3. This CDR3 spans 13 amino acids. DNA of the CDR3: TGTGCCTGGCGGACAGGGGGCGCAGAGACCCAGTACTTC. Its translation is CAWRTGGAETQYF.

The chain carries TRBV28 and TRBJ2-1; 7 bases are shared with TRBD1. The junction had 7 bases not matched to a gene; V was cut back by 5 bases and J by 3 bases. Germline V CDR1 and CDR2: MDHEN, SYDVKM. CDR3 length: 15 amino acids. CDR3 loop: CASSPSRQGYNEQFF. CDR3 in DNA: TGTGCCAGCAGTCCTTCCCGACAGGGCTACAATGAGCAGTTCTTC.

The J gene is TRBJ1-1, the V gene TRBV12-3 or TRBV12-4; unclear D gene. This CDR3 spans 13 amino acids. Trimming left V 7 bases short and J 3 bases short, with 12 bases between. The CDR3 spells CASKLIGDTEAFF. CDR3 bases: TGTGCCAGCAAACTAATCGGGGACACTGAAGCTTTCTTT.

This clone was counted once. The CDR3 DNA is TGTGCCTCCAGTGGGACAGGGGACACCACAGATACGCAGTATTTT. It translates to CASSGTGDTTDTQYF. V and J are TRBV9 and TRBJ2-3, with 10 nucleotides matching TRBD1. Germline CDR1 is SGDLS and CDR2 is YYNGEE. This CDR3 comprises 15 residues. Trimming took 10 bases from V and 2 from J; bases not matched to a gene: 10.

The chain carries TRBV28 and TRBJ2-1, with TRBD2 identical over 10 bases. V dropped 6 bases and J dropped 10; count of bases not matched to a gene: 6. Germline CDR1 reads MDHEN; CDR2 reads SYDVKM. The CDR3 is 13 residues long. CDR3: CASSQSGRDEQFF. The CDR3 DNA follows: TGTGCCAGCAGCCAGAGCGGGAGGGACGAGCAGTTCTTC.

The V gene is TRBV7-9, the J gene TRBJ2-3; the D is unclear. CDR3 length equals 14 residues. Germline V gene sequence: CDR1 SEHNR, CDR2 FQNEAQ (reference sequence). V was pared by 5 bases and J by 3 bases, with 12 bases between. This CDR3 is CASSSVVGTDTQYF. CDR3 coding DNA: TGTGCCAGCAGCAGCGTCGTTGGGACAGATACGCAGTATTTT.

The chain joins TRBV18 to TRBJ1-4, with D possibly matching TRBD1 (5 bases). This CDR3 has 15 residues. Per the germline V gene, CDR1 is KGHSH and CDR2 is LQKENI. V gave up 6 bases and J gave up 5 bases, with 16 bases separating them. The DNA of the CDR3 is TGTGCCAGCTCGACTCAGGGAGGTGGGAATGAAAAACTGTTTTTT. This sequence encodes CASSTQGGGNEKLFF.

This chain connects TRBV30 to TRBJ1-1; unclear D gene. This CDR3 has 10 residues. Germline CDR1 reads GTSNPN; CDR2 reads SVGIG (reference sequence). V lost 3 bases and J 11 bases, leaving 10 bases between the germline ends. Here the CDR3 DNA reads TGTGCCTGGAGGGGAGATGAGGCTTTCTTT. Translated: CAWRGDEAFF.

The CDR3 spells CSAPNYYEQYF. CDR3 DNA: TGCAGTGCCCCGAACTACTACGAGCAGTACTTC. The chain carries TRBV20-1 and TRBJ2-7, with unresolved D. The CDR3 has 11 residues. V was clipped by 6 bases and J by 3 bases, with 9 bases between them. From germline, CDR1 is DFQATT and CDR2 SNEGSKA (reference sequence).

The CDR3 protein is CATSRDRSGTDTQYF. CDR3 nucleotide sequence: TGTGCCACCAGCAGAGATAGGTCAGGAACAGATACGCAGTATTTT. The chain couples TRBV15 to TRBJ2-3, with no clear D. Trimming removed 0 bases at V and 3 bases at J, with 10 bases between. Germline CDR1 and CDR2: LNHNV and YYDKDF (reference sequence). This CDR3 region has 15 residues.